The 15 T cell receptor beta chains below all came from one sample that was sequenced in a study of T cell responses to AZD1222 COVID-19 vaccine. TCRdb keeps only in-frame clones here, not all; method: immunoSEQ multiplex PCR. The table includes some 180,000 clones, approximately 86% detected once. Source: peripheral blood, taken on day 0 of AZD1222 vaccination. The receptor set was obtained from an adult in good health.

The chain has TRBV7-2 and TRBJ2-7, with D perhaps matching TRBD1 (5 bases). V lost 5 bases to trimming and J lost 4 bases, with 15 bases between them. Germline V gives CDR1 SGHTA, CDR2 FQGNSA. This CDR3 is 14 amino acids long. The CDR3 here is CASSPPTGQYEQYF. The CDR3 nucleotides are TGTGCCAGCAGCCCCCCTACAGGCCAATACGAGCAGTACTTC.

CDR3 sequence (DNA): TGTGCCAGCAGCAGCCCGACAGAACAAGAGACCCAGTACTTC. It is translated as CASSSPTEQETQYF. The chain joins TRBV5-4 to TRBJ2-5; possibly TRBD1 for D (5 bases). The germline V gene encodes CDR1 SGHNT and CDR2 YYREEE (reference sequence). The CDR3 loop spans 14 amino acids. Trimming took off 4 bases at V and 2 bases at J, with 12 bases between the two ends.

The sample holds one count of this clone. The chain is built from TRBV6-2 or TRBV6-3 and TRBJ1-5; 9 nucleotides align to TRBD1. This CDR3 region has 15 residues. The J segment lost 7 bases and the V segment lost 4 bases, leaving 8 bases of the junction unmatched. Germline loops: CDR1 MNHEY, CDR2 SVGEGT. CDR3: CASSSPQGAAQPQHF. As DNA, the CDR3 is TGTGCCAGCAGTTCACCACAGGGGGCCGCACAGCCCCAGCATTTT.

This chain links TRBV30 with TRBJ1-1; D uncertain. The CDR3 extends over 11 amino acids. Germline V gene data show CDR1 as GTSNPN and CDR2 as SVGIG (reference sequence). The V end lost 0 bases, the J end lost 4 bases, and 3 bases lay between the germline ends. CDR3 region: CAWSVSTEAFF. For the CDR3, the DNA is TGTGCCTGGAGTGTAAGCACTGAAGCTTTCTTT.

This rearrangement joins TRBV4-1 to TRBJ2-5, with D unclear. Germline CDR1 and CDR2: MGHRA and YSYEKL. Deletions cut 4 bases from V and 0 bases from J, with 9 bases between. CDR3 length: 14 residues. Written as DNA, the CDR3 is TGCGCCAGCAGCCTTCAGCCAAACCAAGAGACCCAGTACTTC. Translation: CASSLQPNQETQYF.

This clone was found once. CDR3 protein: CASRAVAGVSYEQYF. In DNA form, the CDR3 reads TGTGCCAGCAGGGCCGTAGCGGGGGTTTCCTACGAGCAGTACTTC. This sequence joins TRBV28 and TRBJ2-7; 9 bases agree with TRBD2. The CDR3 sequence is 15 residues long. V gave up 6 bases and J gave up 1 base; unmatched junction bases: 7. The germline CDR1 and CDR2 sequences are MDHEN and SYDVKM.

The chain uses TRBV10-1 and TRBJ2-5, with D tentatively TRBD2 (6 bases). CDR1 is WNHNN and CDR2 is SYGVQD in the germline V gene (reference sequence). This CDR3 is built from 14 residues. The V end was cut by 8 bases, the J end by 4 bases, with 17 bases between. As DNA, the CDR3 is TGCGCCAGCGCCACCGGGGGTACAGGAGAGACCCAGTACTTC. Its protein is CASATGGTGETQYF.

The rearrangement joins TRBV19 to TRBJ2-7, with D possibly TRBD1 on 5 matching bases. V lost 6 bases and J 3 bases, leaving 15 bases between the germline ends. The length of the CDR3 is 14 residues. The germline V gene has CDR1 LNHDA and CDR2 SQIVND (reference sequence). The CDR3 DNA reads TGTGCCAGTAGGGCCCCAGGGCCAAACTACGAGCAGTACTTC. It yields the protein CASRAPGPNYEQYF.

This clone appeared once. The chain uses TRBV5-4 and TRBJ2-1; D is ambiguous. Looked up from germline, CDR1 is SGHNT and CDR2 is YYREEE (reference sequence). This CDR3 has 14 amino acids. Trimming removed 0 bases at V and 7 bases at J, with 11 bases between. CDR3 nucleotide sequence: TGTGCCAGCAGCTTGGCCGGAGAGAGAAATGAGCAGTTCTTC. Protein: CASSLAGERNEQFF.

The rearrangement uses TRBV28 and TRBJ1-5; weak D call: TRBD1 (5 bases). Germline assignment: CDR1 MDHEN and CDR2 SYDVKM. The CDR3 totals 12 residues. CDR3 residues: CVVTGHNQPQHF. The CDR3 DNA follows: TGTGTCGTCACAGGCCACAATCAGCCCCAGCATTTT. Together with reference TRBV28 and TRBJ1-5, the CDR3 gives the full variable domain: DVKVTQSSRYLVKRTGEKVFLECVQDMDHENMFWYRQDPGLGLRLIYFSYDVKMKEKGDIPEGYSVSREKKERFSLILESASTNQTSMYLCVVTGHNQPQHFGDGTRLSIL.

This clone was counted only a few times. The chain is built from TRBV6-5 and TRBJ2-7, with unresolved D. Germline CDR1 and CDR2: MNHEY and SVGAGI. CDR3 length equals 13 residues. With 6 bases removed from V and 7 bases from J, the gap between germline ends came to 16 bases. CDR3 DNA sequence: TGTGCCAGCAGCGCCACGTCCCCCAGGGAGCAGTACTTC. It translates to CASSATSPREQYF.

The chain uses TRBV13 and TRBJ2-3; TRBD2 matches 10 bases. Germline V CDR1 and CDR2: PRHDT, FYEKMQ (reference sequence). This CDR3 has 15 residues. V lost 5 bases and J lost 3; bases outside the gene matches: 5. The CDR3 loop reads CASSPRLAGTDTQYF. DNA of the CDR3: TGTGCCAGCAGCCCTCGACTAGCGGGTACAGATACGCAGTATTTT. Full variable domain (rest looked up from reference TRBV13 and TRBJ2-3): AAGVIQSPRHLIKEKRETATLKCYPIPRHDTVYWYQQGPGQDPQFLISFYEKMQSDKGSIPDRFSAQQFSDYHSELNMSSLELGDSALYFCASSPRLAGTDTQYFGPGTRLTVL.

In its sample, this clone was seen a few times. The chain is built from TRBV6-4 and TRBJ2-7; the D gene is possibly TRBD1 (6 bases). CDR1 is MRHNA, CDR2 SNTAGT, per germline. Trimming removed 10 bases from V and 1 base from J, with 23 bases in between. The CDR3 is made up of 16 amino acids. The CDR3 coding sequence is TGTGCCACCCCAGGGTTATGGCAGGGGATTTCCTACGAGCAGTACTTC. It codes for CATPGLWQGISYEQYF.

This CDR3 is CASSRVVGIVNEQFF. CDR3 coding DNA: TGTGCCAGCAGCCGCGTTGTAGGGATAGTAAATGAGCAGTTCTTC. This chain connects TRBV6-5 to TRBJ2-1; no definite D call. Germline assignment: CDR1 MNHEY and CDR2 SVGAGI. CDR3 length: 15 residues. V dropped 6 bases and J dropped 7 bases, with 19 bases sitting between them.

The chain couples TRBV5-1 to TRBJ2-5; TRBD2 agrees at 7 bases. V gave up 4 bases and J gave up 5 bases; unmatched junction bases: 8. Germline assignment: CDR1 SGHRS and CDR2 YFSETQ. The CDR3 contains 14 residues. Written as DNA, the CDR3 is TGCGCCAGCAGCCATTCACGGGAGGAGGAGACCCAGTACTTC. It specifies CASSHSREEETQYF.